These 26 T cell receptor beta chains were all obtained from the same sample, sequenced in a study of T-cell memory formation after mild COVID-19. TCRdb recomputed calls from the 5' RACE reads with MiXCR, one row per CDR3 protein. Of around 390,000 distinct CDR3 sequences listed, 15% to 20% were seen once; the top ten hold about 22%. The sequenced sample was PBMCs or a T cell subset sorted from them (not recorded which). The receptor set was obtained from a man aged 18 to 30 who had mild COVID-19 (a few samples of this study predate the infection). Cell type and time point are not known.

This clonotype was detected a few times. The CDR3 region has the DNA TGTGCCAGTAGTACCGACAGTGGCTCCTACAATGAGCAGTTCTTC. Its translation: CASSTDSGSYNEQFF. V gene TRBV19 combines with J gene TRBJ2-1; a possible D gene is TRBD1 (5 bases). This CDR3 region has 15 residues. With 4 bases removed from V and 0 bases from J, the gap between germline ends came to 10 bases. Germline CDR1 is LNHDA and CDR2 is SQIVND (reference sequence).

The chain links TRBV18 to TRBJ1-3, with D hard to call. The CDR3 has 17 residues. Germline values: CDR1 KGHSH, CDR2 LQKENI. The ends were cut back, 5 bases at V and 0 bases at J, with 17 bases in the middle. CDR3 in amino acids: CASSVPGFWNSGNTIYF. The DNA of the CDR3 is TGTGCCAGCTCAGTACCGGGATTTTGGAACTCTGGAAACACCATATATTTT.

The chain carries TRBV7-9 and TRBJ1-1, with D unresolved. The CDR3 runs 13 residues. CDR1 SEHNR and CDR2 FQNEAQ come from the germline V gene (reference sequence). V shed 3 bases and J shed 9 bases, with 14 bases lying between them. This CDR3 reads CASSFDFAEKAFF. CDR3 coding DNA: TGTGCCAGCAGCTTTGATTTTGCCGAGAAAGCTTTCTTT.

This chain uses TRBV6-2 or TRBV6-3 with TRBJ2-1; D is perhaps TRBD1 (6 bases). This CDR3 is built from 15 residues. The germline CDR1 and CDR2 sequences are MNHEY and SVGEGT. V was shortened by 8 bases and J by 5 bases, with 19 bases between the two germline ends. The CDR3 protein is CASFGGAVNNNEQFF. The DNA for the CDR3 is TGTGCCAGCTTTGGGGGCGCCGTGAACAACAATGAGCAGTTCTTC.

The rearrangement uses TRBV18 and TRBJ2-2, with D uncertain. Germline values: CDR1 KGHSH, CDR2 LQKENI. The CDR3 is made up of 15 amino acids. V lost 3 bases to trimming and J lost 6 bases, with 14 bases between them. The CDR3 protein is CASSPEDDGAGELFF. As DNA, the CDR3 is TGTGCCAGCTCACCGGAAGACGATGGGGCCGGGGAGCTGTTTTTT.

This clonotype has only a few counts. The V call is TRBV6-6, the J call TRBJ2-5, with D tentatively TRBD1 (7 bases). V lost 0 bases and J 4 bases, leaving 9 bases between the germline ends. There are 14 residues in the CDR3. Per germline, CDR1 MNHNY and CDR2 SVGAGI (reference sequence). This CDR3 is CASSYSQGGETQYF. The CDR3 nucleotides read TGTGCCAGCAGTTACTCGCAGGGGGGAGAGACCCAGTACTTC.

The chain recombines TRBV4-3 with TRBJ1-6, with D uncertain. The germline CDR1 and CDR2 sequences are LGHNA and YSLEER. The CDR3 totals 16 residues. Trimming pared 1 base from V and 5 bases from J, leaving 12 bases between. The CDR3 DNA is TGCGCCAGCAGCCAAGCATACACGGACCATAATTCACCCCTCCACTTT. It codes for CASSQAYTDHNSPLHF.

This clonotype was counted a few times. The rearrangement uses TRBV7-2 and TRBJ2-2; D could derive from TRBD1 or TRBD2 (6 bases each). CDR1 is SGHTA and CDR2 is FQGNSA in the germline V gene. Trimming removed 3 bases at V and 6 bases at J, with 11 bases between. This CDR3 has 14 amino acids. The CDR3 sequence: CASSLNGGSGELFF. Written as DNA, the CDR3 is TGTGCCAGCAGCTTGAACGGGGGCTCCGGGGAGCTGTTTTTT. Full variable domain (missing parts from reference TRBV7-2 and TRBJ2-2): GAGVSQSPSNKVTEKGKDVELRCDPISGHTALYWYRQSLGQGLEFLIYFQGNSAPDKSGLPSDRFSAERTGGSVSTLTIQRTQQEDSAVYLCASSLNGGSGELFFGEGSRLTVL.

The V and J genes are TRBV7-6 and TRBJ2-5; D not certain. Germline V gene lookup returns CDR1 SGHVS and CDR2 FNYEAQ. The CDR3 loop spans 13 amino acids. Trimming pared 1 base from V and 9 bases from J, leaving 12 bases between. The DNA for the CDR3 is TGTGCCAGCAGCTTAGTTAGTGGCCCCCCCCAGTACTTC. Translating gives CASSLVSGPPQYF.

The genes are TRBV9 and TRBJ2-3; tentative D call: TRBD2 (7 bases). V was pared by 0 bases and J by 1 base, with 12 bases between. The CDR3 is 16 amino acids. The germline gives CDR1 SGDLS, CDR2 YYNGEE. The CDR3 protein is CASSVGLGGGTDTQYF. The CDR3 coding sequence is TGTGCCAGCAGCGTAGGACTAGGGGGGGGCACAGATACGCAGTATTTT.

This clonotype has only a few counts. The chain recombines TRBV7-3 with TRBJ2-7; possible D gene TRBD2, 6 bases. Germline assignment: CDR1 SGHTA and CDR2 FQGTGA. V was clipped by 0 bases and J by 2 bases, with 11 bases between them. The CDR3 has 15 residues. The CDR3, as DNA: TGTGCCAGCAGCTTAACGCGGGGTCTACCCTACGAGCAGTACTTC. This codes for CASSLTRGLPYEQYF.

This clonotype was detected only a few times. The rearrangement links TRBV7-6 to TRBJ2-7, with 7 bases matching TRBD1. Trimming at V came to 6 bases and at J to 3 bases, leaving 11 bases not matched to a gene. Germline CDR1 reads SGHVS; CDR2 reads FNYEAQ. CDR3 size: 15 residues. CDR3: CASSPTGNLLYEQYV. The DNA for the CDR3 is TGTGCCAGCAGTCCGACAGGGAACCTACTCTACGAGCAGTACGTC.

This clonotype turned up a few times. The chain employs TRBV20-1 and TRBJ1-6; 7 bases match TRBD1. This CDR3 is built from 16 residues. CDR1 and CDR2 (germline): DFQATT, SNEGSKA (reference sequence). V shed 0 bases and J 8 bases; nucleotides not matched to a gene: 10. The CDR3 nucleotides are TGCAGTGCTAGAGATCTGCAGGGGGGGATCCATTCACCCCTCCACTTT. It specifies CSARDLQGGIHSPLHF.

This clonotype was seen a handful of times. This chain joins TRBV18 and TRBJ1-6; weak D call: TRBD1 (5 bases). In germline, CDR1 is KGHSH, CDR2 LQKENI. CDR3 size: 15 residues. Trimming shortened V by 2 bases and J by 11 bases, and 16 bases separated the two germline ends. The CDR3 sequence: CASSPTVGGEPPLHF. The DNA of the CDR3 is TGTGCCAGCTCACCAACTGTGGGGGGGGAACCACCCCTCCACTTT.

This clonotype was detected a few times. The chain links TRBV11-2 to TRBJ2-5, with 8 bases lining up with TRBD2. The CDR3 has 17 amino acids. The germline gives CDR1 SGHAT, CDR2 FQNNGV. Unmatched junction bases numbered 11, after V lost 1 base and J lost 4 bases. The CDR3 loop is CASSLVGGPGRGETQYF. The CDR3 nucleotides read TGTGCCAGCAGCTTAGTTGGGGGACCCGGGAGGGGAGAGACCCAGTACTTC.

This clonotype came up a few times. The chain recombines TRBV9 with TRBJ2-5; TRBD2 matches 7 bases. Trimming took 0 bases from V and 5 from J; bases not matched to a gene: 7. The CDR3 totals 15 residues. Germline CDR1 SGDLS, CDR2 YYNGEE. CDR3 residues: CASSVDPSGGETQYF. DNA of the CDR3: TGTGCCAGCAGCGTAGACCCTAGCGGCGGCGAGACCCAGTACTTC.

The gene calls are TRBV4-2 and TRBJ2-3; perhaps TRBD1 as D (5 bases). The CDR3 sequence is 16 residues long. Germline V lookup: CDR1 LGHNA, CDR2 YNFKEQ. Trimming left V 1 base short and J 2 bases short, with 13 bases between. CDR3 in amino acids: CASSQVGHQSTDTQYF. CDR3 in DNA: TGTGCCAGCAGCCAAGTGGGGCACCAATCCACAGATACGCAGTATTTT.

This clonotype was recorded a few times. CDR3 loop: CASSLIGRGGETQYF. CDR3 coding DNA: TGTGCCAGCAGCTTAATTGGACGGGGAGGCGAGACCCAGTACTTC. The V and J genes are TRBV7-6 and TRBJ2-5; D may be TRBD2 (6 bases). This CDR3 has 15 amino acids. Germline-derived CDR1 and CDR2 are SGHVS and FNYEAQ. V was pared by 2 bases and J by 5 bases, with 15 bases between. Full variable domain (missing parts from reference TRBV7-6 and TRBJ2-5): GAGVSQSPRYKVTKRGQDVALRCDPISGHVSLYWYRQALGQGPEFLTYFNYEAQQDKSGLPNDRFSAERPEGSISTLTIQRTEQRDSAMYRCASSLIGRGGETQYFGPGTRLLVL.

This clonotype has a handful of counts. The CDR3 sequence: CASSPHTASYEQYV. The CDR3 nucleotides are TGCGCCAGCAGCCCACACACGGCCTCCTACGAGCAGTACGTC. The chain has TRBV4-1 and TRBJ2-7; unclear D gene. The ends were cut back, 4 bases at V and 0 bases at J, with 10 bases in the middle. The CDR3 sequence is 14 residues long. Germline CDR1 MGHRA, CDR2 YSYEKL.

This rearrangement joins TRBV4-2 to TRBJ2-5; D is possibly TRBD1 (8 bases). The CDR3 consists of 16 residues. V gave up 4 bases and J gave up 4 bases, with 19 bases separating them. The germline gives CDR1 LGHNA, CDR2 YNFKEQ. This CDR3 reads CASSRSDRGGTETQYF. In DNA, the CDR3 is TGTGCCAGCAGCCGGTCAGACAGGGGAGGGACAGAGACCCAGTACTTC.

This clonotype has just a few counts. The V gene is TRBV7-2, the J gene TRBJ2-3; D might be TRBD1 (5 bases). This CDR3 has 13 amino acids. Germline assignment: CDR1 SGHTA and CDR2 FQGNSA. The germline V and J ends were trimmed by 0 bases and 14 bases, with 15 bases remaining between them. In DNA, the CDR3 is TGTGCCAGCAGCTTAGCCAGGACAACCTCGCGGTATTTT. The encoded protein is CASSLARTTSRYF.

The chain links TRBV7-9 to TRBJ1-2; D is undetermined. Trimming shortened V by 5 bases and J by 0 bases, and 7 bases separated the two germline ends. The CDR3 totals 13 residues. Germline-derived CDR1 and CDR2 are SEHNR and FQNEAQ (reference sequence). CDR3 residues: CASSLHANYGYTF. DNA for the CDR3: TGTGCCAGCAGCCTCCACGCTAACTATGGCTACACCTTC.

This chain connects TRBV7-9 to TRBJ2-2; maybe TRBD2 (5 bases). This CDR3 is built from 13 residues. V dropped 2 bases and J dropped 7 bases, with 8 bases sitting between them. The germline CDR1 and CDR2 sequences are SEHNR and FQNEAQ (reference sequence). The DNA of the CDR3 is TGTGCCAGCAGCTTACGCGGGCTCGGGGAGCTGTTTTTT. This translates into CASSLRGLGELFF.

This chain uses TRBV20-1 with TRBJ2-7, with 7 bases aligning to TRBD1. The germline V gene encodes CDR1 DFQATT and CDR2 SNEGSKA (reference sequence). V shed 0 bases, J shed 2 bases, and the junction held 1 base outside the gene matches. The CDR3 runs 13 residues. CDR3 loop: CSAREGQPYEQYF. CDR3 nucleotide sequence: TGCAGTGCTAGAGAGGGACAGCCCTACGAGCAGTACTTC.

This rearrangement joins TRBV24-1 to TRBJ2-2, with D tentatively TRBD2 (5 bases). Trimming left V 7 bases short and J 0 bases short, with 20 bases between. Germline loops: CDR1 KGHDR, CDR2 SFDVKD. The CDR3 totals 18 residues. The CDR3 loop reads CATRSREPEEANTGELFF. The CDR3 DNA follows: TGTGCCACCAGATCAAGAGAACCCGAGGAGGCGAACACCGGGGAGCTGTTTTTT.

This clonotype has more than one count but fewer than ten. The chain employs TRBV6-5 and TRBJ1-1; D gene unclear. Germline CDR1 reads MNHEY; CDR2 reads SVGAGI. V was clipped by 8 bases and J by 10 bases, with 11 bases between them. The CDR3 length is 10 residues. The CDR3 bases are TGTGCCAGCGGCGGGGAGATAGCTTTCTTT. This translates into CASGGEIAFF.